The T cell receptor (beta chain) under discussion was sequenced for a study of tumor-infiltrating lymphocytes in primary liver carcinoma. Production of TCR beta cDNA used around 500 ng total RNA together with a constant-region primer. Slightly modified ARM-PCR with three nested multiplex PCR rounds yielded TCR beta libraries. The first two PCR rounds, approximately 10 cycles each, used TRBV1-TRBV30 forward primers and a C-beta reverse primer. TCRdb itself ran the multiplex PCR reads through MiXCR, one entry per CDR3 protein. This repertoire shows tens of thousands of distinct CDR3 sequences, around 71% found once; its top ten account for roughly 29%. Joint extraction of RNA and DNA used roughly 19-32 mg of bulk tissue that was unsorted. As to this clonotype: One junction end disagrees with the germline gene, perhaps due to a read error.

CDR1 SGHAT and CDR2 FQNNGV come from the germline V gene. CDR3 size: 16 residues. This TCR was recovered from a woman aged 25 to 39 with primary liver carcinoma and hepatitis B virus infection. The specimen sequenced was liver tumor tissue from sampling region 3. Subset indicated: tumor region T3, left-lateral pole. The chain couples TRBV11-2 to TRBJ2-7; 8 positions agree with TRBD2. CDR3 protein: CANSYGGRTSGSEQYF. CDR3 bases: TGTGCCAACAGCTACGGCGGGAGGACCTCGGGAAGCGAGCAGTACTTT. Supplemented by reference TRBV11-2 and TRBJ2-7, the full variable domain reads EAGVAQSPRYKIIEKRQSVAFWCNPISGHATLYWYQQILGQGPKLLIQFQNNGVVDDSQLPKDRFSAERLKGVDSTLKIQPAKLEDSAVYLCANSYGGRTSGSEQYFGPGTRLTVT.